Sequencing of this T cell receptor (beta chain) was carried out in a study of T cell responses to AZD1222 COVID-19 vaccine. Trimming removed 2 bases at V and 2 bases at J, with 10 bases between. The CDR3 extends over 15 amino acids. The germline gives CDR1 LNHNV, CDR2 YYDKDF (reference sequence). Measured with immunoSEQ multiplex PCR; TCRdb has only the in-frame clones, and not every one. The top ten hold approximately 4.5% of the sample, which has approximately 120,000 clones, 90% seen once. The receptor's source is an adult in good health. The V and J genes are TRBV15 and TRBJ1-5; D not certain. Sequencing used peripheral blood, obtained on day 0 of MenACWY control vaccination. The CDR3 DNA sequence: TGTGCCACCAGCAGAAATGAGGGAGGCAATCAGCCCCAGCATTTT. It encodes CATSRNEGGNQPQHF.